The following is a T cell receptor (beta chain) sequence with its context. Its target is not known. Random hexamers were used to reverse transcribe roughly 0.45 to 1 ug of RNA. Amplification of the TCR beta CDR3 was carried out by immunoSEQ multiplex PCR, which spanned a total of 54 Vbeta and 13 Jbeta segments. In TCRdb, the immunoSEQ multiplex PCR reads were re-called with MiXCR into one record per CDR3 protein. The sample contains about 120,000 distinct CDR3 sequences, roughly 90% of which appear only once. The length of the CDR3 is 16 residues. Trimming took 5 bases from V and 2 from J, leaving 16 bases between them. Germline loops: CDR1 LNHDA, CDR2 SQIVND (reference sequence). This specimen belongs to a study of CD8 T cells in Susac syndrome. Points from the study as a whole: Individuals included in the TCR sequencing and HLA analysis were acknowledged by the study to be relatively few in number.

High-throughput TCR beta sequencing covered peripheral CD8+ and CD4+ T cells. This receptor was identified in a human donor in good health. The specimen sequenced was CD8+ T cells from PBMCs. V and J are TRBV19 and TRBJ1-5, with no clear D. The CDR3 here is CASSDFAEVGNQPQHF. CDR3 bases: TGTGCCAGTAGTGATTTTGCGGAGGTTGGCAATCAGCCCCAGCATTTT.